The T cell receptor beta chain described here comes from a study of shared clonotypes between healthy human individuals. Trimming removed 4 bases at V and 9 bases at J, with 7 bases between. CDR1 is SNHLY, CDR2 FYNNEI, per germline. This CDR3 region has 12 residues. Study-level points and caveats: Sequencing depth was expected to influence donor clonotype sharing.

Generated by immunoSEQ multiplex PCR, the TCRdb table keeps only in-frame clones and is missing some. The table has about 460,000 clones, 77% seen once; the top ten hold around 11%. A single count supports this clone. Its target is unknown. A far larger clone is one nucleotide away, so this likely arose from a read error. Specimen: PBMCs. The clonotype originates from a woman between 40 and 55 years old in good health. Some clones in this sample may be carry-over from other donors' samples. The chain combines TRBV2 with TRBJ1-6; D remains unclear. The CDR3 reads CASSVKGSPLHF. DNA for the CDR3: TGTGCCAGCAGTGTTAAGGGTTCACCCCTCCACTTT.